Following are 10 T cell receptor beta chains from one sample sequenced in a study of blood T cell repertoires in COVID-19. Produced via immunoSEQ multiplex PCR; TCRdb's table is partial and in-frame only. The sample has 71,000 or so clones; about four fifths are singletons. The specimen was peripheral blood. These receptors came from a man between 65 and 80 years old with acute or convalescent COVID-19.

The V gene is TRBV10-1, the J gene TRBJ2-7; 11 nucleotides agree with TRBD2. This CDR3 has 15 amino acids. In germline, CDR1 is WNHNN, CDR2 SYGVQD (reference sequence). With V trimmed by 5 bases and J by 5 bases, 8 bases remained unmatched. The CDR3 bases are TGCGCCAGCAGTCCCTCCCTAGCGGGAGGCAACGAGCAGTACTTC. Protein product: CASSPSLAGGNEQYF.

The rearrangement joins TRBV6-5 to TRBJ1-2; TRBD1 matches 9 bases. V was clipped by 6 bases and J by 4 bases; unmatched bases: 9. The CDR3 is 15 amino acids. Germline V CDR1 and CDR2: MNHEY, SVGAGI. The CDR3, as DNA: TGTGCCAGCAGATTCAACAGGGGGCGCGCCTATGGCTACACCTTC. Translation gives CASRFNRGRAYGYTF.

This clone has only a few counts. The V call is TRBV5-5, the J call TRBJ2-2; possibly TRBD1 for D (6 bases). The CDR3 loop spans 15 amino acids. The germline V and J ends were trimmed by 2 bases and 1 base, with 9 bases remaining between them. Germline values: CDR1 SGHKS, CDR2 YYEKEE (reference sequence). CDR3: CASSFPDRNTGELFF. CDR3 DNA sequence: TGTGCCAGCAGCTTTCCGGACAGGAACACCGGGGAGCTGTTTTTT.

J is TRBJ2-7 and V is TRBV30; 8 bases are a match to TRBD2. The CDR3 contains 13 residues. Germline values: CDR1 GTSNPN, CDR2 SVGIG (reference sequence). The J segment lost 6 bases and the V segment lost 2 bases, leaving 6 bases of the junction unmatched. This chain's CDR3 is CAWSSGSVAEQYF. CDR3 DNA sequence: TGTGCCTGGAGTAGCGGGAGCGTAGCCGAGCAGTACTTC.

CDR3 in DNA: TGTGCCATCAAGAGGACTAGTGAGTCAAATGAGCAGTTCTTC. It is translated as CAIKRTSESNEQFF. The chain combines TRBV10-3 with TRBJ2-1, with TRBD2 matching 7 bases. CDR3 length equals 14 residues. Germline-derived CDR1 and CDR2 are ENHRY and SYGVKD. Germline trimming cut 7 bases from V and 7 bases from J; bases unmatched to any gene: 10.

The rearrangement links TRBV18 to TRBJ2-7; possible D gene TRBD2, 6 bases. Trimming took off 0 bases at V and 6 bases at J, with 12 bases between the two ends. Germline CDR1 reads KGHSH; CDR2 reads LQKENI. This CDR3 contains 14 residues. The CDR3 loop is CASSPPPSGGEQYF. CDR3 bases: TGTGCCAGCTCACCACCGCCGTCCGGGGGCGAGCAGTACTTC.

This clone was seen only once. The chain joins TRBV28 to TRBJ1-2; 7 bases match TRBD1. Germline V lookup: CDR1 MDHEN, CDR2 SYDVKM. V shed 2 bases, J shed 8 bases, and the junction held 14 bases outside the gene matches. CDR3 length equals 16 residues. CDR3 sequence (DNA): TGTGCCAGCAGTTTAAACTCGGAGGGGGCGAACTCGGGCTACACCTTC. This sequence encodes CASSLNSEGANSGYTF.

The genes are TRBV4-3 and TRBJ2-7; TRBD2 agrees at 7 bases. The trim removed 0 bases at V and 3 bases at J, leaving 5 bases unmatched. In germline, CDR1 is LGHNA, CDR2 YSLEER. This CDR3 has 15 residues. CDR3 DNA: TGCGCCAGCAGCCAAGATGCTAGCGGTGTCTACGAGCAGTACTTC. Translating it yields CASSQDASGVYEQYF.

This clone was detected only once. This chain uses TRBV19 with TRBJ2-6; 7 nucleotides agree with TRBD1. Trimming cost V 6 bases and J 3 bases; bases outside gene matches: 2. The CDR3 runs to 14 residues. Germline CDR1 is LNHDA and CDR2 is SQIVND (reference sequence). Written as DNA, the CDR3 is TGTGCCAGTAGGACAGGGAGTGGGGCCAACGTCCTGACTTTC. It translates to CASRTGSGANVLTF.

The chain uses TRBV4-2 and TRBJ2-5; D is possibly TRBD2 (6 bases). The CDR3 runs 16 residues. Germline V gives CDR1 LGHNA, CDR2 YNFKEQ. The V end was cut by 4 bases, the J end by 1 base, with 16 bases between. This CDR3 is CASSLVADGFQETQYF. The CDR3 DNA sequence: TGTGCCAGCAGCCTAGTAGCGGACGGATTCCAAGAGACCCAGTACTTC.